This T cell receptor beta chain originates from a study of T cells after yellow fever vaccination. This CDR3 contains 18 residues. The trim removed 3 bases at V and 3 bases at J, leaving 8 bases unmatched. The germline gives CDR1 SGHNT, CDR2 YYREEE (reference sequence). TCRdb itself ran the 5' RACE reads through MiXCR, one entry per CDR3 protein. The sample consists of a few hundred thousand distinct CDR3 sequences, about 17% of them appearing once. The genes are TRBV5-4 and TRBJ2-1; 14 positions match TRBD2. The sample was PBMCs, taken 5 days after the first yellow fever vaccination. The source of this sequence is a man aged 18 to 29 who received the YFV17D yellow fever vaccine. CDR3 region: CASSSEGLAGANYNEQFF. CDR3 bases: TGTGCCAGCAGCTCCGAGGGACTAGCGGGGGCGAACTACAATGAGCAGTTCTTC. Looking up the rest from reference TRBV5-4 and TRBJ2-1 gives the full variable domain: ETGVTQSPTHLIKTRGQQVTLRCSSQSGHNTVSWYQQALGQGPQFIFQYYREEENGRGNFPPRFSGLQFPNYSSELNVNALELDDSALYLCASSSEGLAGANYNEQFFGPGTRLTVL.